What follows are 24 T cell receptor beta chains derived from one specimen sequenced in a study of T-cell reconstitution after alpha-beta-depleted transplantation in children. Unique molecular identifiers tagged the TCRbeta library. TCRdb re-called the PCR reads through MiXCR, storing one row per CDR3 protein. The sample consists of some 80,000 distinct CDR3 sequences, about a sixth of them appearing once. The sequencing used PBMCs, mostly from graft donor cells, collected 360 days after TCRalphabeta/CD19-depleted stem cell transplant. Receptors were obtained from a male patient between 2 and 10 years old who had a stem cell transplant for acute lymphoblastic leukemia, so the T cells may come from the graft donor.

A few counts support this clonotype. J is TRBJ2-1 and V is TRBV4-1, with D unclear. The CDR3 spans 12 residues. The germline CDR1 and CDR2 sequences are MGHRA and YSYEKL. V lost 0 bases to trimming and J lost 8 bases, with 5 bases between them. CDR3 in amino acids: CASSQDLDEQFF. In DNA, the CDR3 is TGCGCCAGCAGCCAAGATCTCGATGAGCAGTTCTTC.

This chain connects TRBV9 to TRBJ2-1; the match to TRBD2 covers 11 bases. J lost 8 bases, V lost 1 base, and 11 bases had no gene match. This CDR3 is 17 amino acids long. In germline, CDR1 is SGDLS, CDR2 YYNGEE. DNA for the CDR3: TGTGCCAGCAGCGTAAAGGGTAGCGGGAGGGCCGGGGATGAGCAGTTCTTC. Translation gives CASSVKGSGRAGDEQFF.

The chain has TRBV11-3 and TRBJ2-5; TRBD2 is a possible D gene (6 bases). Trimming shortened V by 2 bases and J by 5 bases, and 15 bases separated the two germline ends. Germline V gene data show CDR1 as SGHNT and CDR2 as YENEEA. The CDR3 is 15 residues long. The CDR3 reads CASSLNSGDGETQYF. The CDR3, as DNA: TGTGCCAGCAGCTTAAACTCGGGAGATGGGGAGACCCAGTACTTC.

This clonotype has more than one count but fewer than ten. The rearrangement joins TRBV21-1 to TRBJ2-7; TRBD1 reflects the table's D call only, with no check against the DNA. TRBV21-1 corresponds to a pseudogene. The CDR3 is 15 amino acids. CDR3 region: CASSKERDRGYEQYF. In nucleotides, the CDR3 is TGTGCCAGCAGCAAAGAACGGGACAGGGGCTACGAGCAGTACTTC.

In this sample, this clonotype turned up many times. The chain combines TRBV12-3 or TRBV12-4 with TRBJ1-1; possible D gene TRBD1, 5 bases. The CDR3 is 16 residues long. V lost 3 bases and J lost 3, with 17 bases in between. The CDR3 DNA reads as TGTGCCAGCAGTTTTGGGGGTGCGGATTATGACACTGAAGCTTTCTTT. This sequence encodes CASSFGGADYDTEAFF.

V usage is TRBV20-1 and J usage is TRBJ2-2, with a tentative D call TRBD2 (6 bases). Germline lookup yields CDR1 DFQATT and CDR2 SNEGSKA (reference sequence). This CDR3 is 14 amino acids long. V gave up 0 bases and J gave up 4 bases, with 9 bases separating them. DNA of the CDR3: TGCAGTGCTAGAGATAGGAGGGCCACCGGGGAGCTGTTTTTT. Its translation: CSARDRRATGELFF.

This clonotype was seen a few times. The chain is built from TRBV9 and TRBJ2-5, with D maybe TRBD1 (6 bases). Trimming left V 0 bases short and J 4 bases short, with 10 bases between. The CDR3 has 14 residues. Germline lookup yields CDR1 SGDLS and CDR2 YYNGEE. As DNA, the CDR3 is TGTGCCAGCAGCGTAGGGGGGCTAGTAGAGACCCAGTACTTC. As protein: CASSVGGLVETQYF.

Turning to this clonotype: Being one base from a much bigger clone, this may be a read error. This sequence joins TRBV3-1 and TRBJ2-1; the D gene is possibly TRBD2 (6 bases). Germline V gene lookup returns CDR1 LGHDT and CDR2 YNNKEL (reference sequence). V was trimmed by 10 bases and J by 10 bases, leaving 14 bases between them. CDR3 length: 11 amino acids. The CDR3 DNA sequence: TGTGCCATCAGATCCCGGGGGGAGCAGTTCTTC. Translating gives CAIRSRGEQFF.

This chain uses TRBV20-1 with TRBJ2-7, with 8 positions matching TRBD2. The germline CDR1 and CDR2 sequences are DFQATT and SNEGSKA (reference sequence). The CDR3 contains 13 residues. V was clipped by 2 bases and J by 2 bases; unmatched bases: 2. The CDR3 nucleotides read TGCAGTGCTAGATCGGGAGGGCCCTACGAGCAGTACTTC. Amino acid sequence: CSARSGGPYEQYF.

The V call is TRBV12-3 or TRBV12-4, the J call TRBJ2-3; D is unresolved. V lost 6 bases, J lost 3 bases, and 4 bases lay in between. The CDR3 extends over 11 amino acids. Here the CDR3 reads CASRRTDTQYF. Here the CDR3 DNA reads TGTGCCAGCAGGAGAACAGATACGCAGTATTTT.

In its sample, this clonotype was seen a few times. This chain links TRBV7-9 with TRBJ2-3; 7 nucleotides line up with TRBD1. CDR1 and CDR2 from the germline V gene are SEHNR and FQNEAQ (reference sequence). Trimming removed 5 bases from V and 5 bases from J; junction bases left unmatched: 1. CDR3 size: 12 residues. The DNA for the CDR3 is TGTGCCAGCAGCCACAGGGGAGATACGCAGTATTTT. This gives the protein CASSHRGDTQYF.

This CDR3 reads CASSTRETQYF. CDR3 in DNA: TGTGCCAGCAGTACTCGTGAGACCCAGTACTTC. The chain joins TRBV3-2 to TRBJ2-5. TRBV3-2 has pseudogene status. This CDR3 region has 11 residues.

The chain carries TRBV5-1 and TRBJ2-3; D remains ambiguous. Trimming cost V 0 bases and J 0 bases, with 8 bases left between them. Germline V lookup: CDR1 SGHRS, CDR2 YFSETQ. This CDR3 is 15 amino acids long. CDR3 bases: TGCGCCAGCAGCTTGGCGGTTACTAGCACAGATACGCAGTATTTT. The encoded protein is CASSLAVTSTDTQYF.

CDR3 protein: CASSESMGLSSYNEQFF. CDR3 nucleotide sequence: TGCGCCAGCAGTGAGTCGATGGGTTTGAGCTCCTACAATGAGCAGTTCTTC. J is TRBJ2-1 and V is TRBV10-1; the D is unclear. Germline CDR1 WNHNN, CDR2 SYGVQD (reference sequence). V was cut by 0 bases and J by 0 bases, with 12 bases left in between. This CDR3 is 17 amino acids long.

The rearrangement joins TRBV28 to TRBJ2-7; 7 bases map to TRBD2. The CDR3 sequence is 16 residues long. V shed 2 bases, J shed 2 bases, and the junction held 9 bases outside the gene matches. Per germline, CDR1 MDHEN and CDR2 SYDVKM. The CDR3 reads CASSLGSASGTYEQYF. CDR3 DNA: TGTGCCAGCAGTTTAGGGTCGGCTAGCGGTACCTACGAGCAGTACTTC.

This chain joins TRBV11-3 and TRBJ2-3; D is uncertain. The CDR3 length is 14 residues. The V end was cut by 1 base, the J end by 2 bases, with 7 bases between. The germline CDR1 and CDR2 sequences are SGHNT and YENEEA. The CDR3 DNA is TGTGCCAGCAGCTTAGTACGGAACACAGATACGCAGTATTTT. It translates to CASSLVRNTDTQYF.

Ten or more counts support this clonotype. This chain connects TRBV7-9 to TRBJ2-1, with 12 bases aligning to TRBD2. V gave up 8 bases and J gave up 9 bases; unmatched junction bases: 8. CDR1 is SEHNR and CDR2 is FQNEAQ in the germline V gene (reference sequence). The CDR3 is made up of 14 amino acids. CDR3 residues: CASGRLAGAGEQFF. The DNA for the CDR3 is TGTGCCAGCGGGCGACTAGCGGGAGCTGGTGAGCAGTTCTTC.

The sample holds a few counts of this clonotype. This rearrangement joins TRBV20-1 to TRBJ1-4, with D possibly being TRBD1 (6 bases). Trimming removed 0 bases from V and 11 bases from J, with 22 bases in between. The CDR3 consists of 16 residues. CDR1 DFQATT and CDR2 SNEGSKA come from the germline V gene (reference sequence). CDR3 loop: CSARDVQGSAREKLFF. The CDR3 nucleotides read TGCAGTGCTAGAGATGTCCAGGGGAGTGCTAGGGAGAAACTGTTTTTT.

The rearrangement joins TRBV25-1 to TRBJ2-7; 13 nucleotides line up with TRBD2. The CDR3 consists of 15 residues. The junction had 6 bases not matched to a gene; V was cut back by 5 bases and J by 5 bases. Germline V lookup: CDR1 MGHDK, CDR2 SYGVNS. CDR3 sequence (DNA): TGTGCCAGCAGTCGTGGACTAGCGGGAGCCAACGAGCAGTACTTC. This sequence encodes CASSRGLAGANEQYF.

The chain combines TRBV5-1 with TRBJ2-7, with D possibly called TRBD1 or TRBD2 (6 bases each). V lost 5 bases and J lost 1, with 10 bases in between. Per the germline V gene, CDR1 is SGHRS and CDR2 is YFSETQ. The CDR3 spans 13 residues. DNA for the CDR3: TGCGCCAGCAGTCCGGGGGCTTCCTACGAGCAGTACTTC. This gives the protein CASSPGASYEQYF.

This clonotype counts as medium-sized. The J gene is TRBJ2-1, the V gene TRBV6-5, with 7 positions matching TRBD2. The CDR3 covers 16 residues. V was clipped by 2 bases and J by 7 bases; unmatched bases: 11. Germline CDR1 and CDR2: MNHEY and SVGAGI. For the CDR3, the DNA is TGTGCCAGCAGTTACGCGGCGGGAGATTTTAATAATGAGCAGTTCTTC. Protein sequence: CASSYAAGDFNNEQFF.

This chain uses TRBV28 with TRBJ1-4; possible D gene TRBD1, 6 bases. V was cut by 3 bases and J by 5 bases, with 10 bases left in between. Germline loops: CDR1 MDHEN, CDR2 SYDVKM. This CDR3 spans 14 amino acids. CDR3 protein: CASSFGGANEKLFF. For the CDR3, the DNA is TGTGCCAGCAGTTTCGGGGGGGCGAATGAAAAACTGTTTTTT.

This clonotype was observed a handful of times. This chain links TRBV7-2 with TRBJ2-1; the D gene is possibly TRBD1 (5 bases). The germline V and J ends were trimmed by 2 bases and 6 bases, with 8 bases remaining between them. The germline V gene has CDR1 SGHTA and CDR2 FQGNSA. The length of the CDR3 is 13 residues. CDR3 nucleotide sequence: TGTGCCAGCAGCTTAAGACAGCCCAATGAGCAGTTCTTC. This encodes CASSLRQPNEQFF.

The CDR3 region has the DNA TGTGCCAGCAGCTTAGGGACAGGGGGAAGTAGCATTCAGTACTTC. This translates into CASSLGTGGSSIQYF. This chain uses TRBV7-9 with TRBJ2-4, with 10 nucleotides matching TRBD1. The CDR3 contains 15 residues. Germline assignment: CDR1 SEHNR and CDR2 FQNEAQ (reference sequence). The V and J ends lost 1 base and 9 bases, in that order; junction bases with no gene match: 6.